This entry lists 15 T cell receptor beta chains sequenced from one sample in a study of blood T cell repertoires in COVID-19. The method was immunoSEQ multiplex PCR; TCRdb's version includes in-frame clones alone and lacks a portion of them. The table includes around 300,000 clones, roughly 90% detected once. The sample was peripheral blood. These receptors all stem from a woman in her thirties or forties who had recovered from COVID-19.

The chain joins TRBV19 to TRBJ2-7, with TRBD2 identical over 8 bases. The CDR3 has 14 residues. Trimming removed 4 bases from V and 2 bases from J; junction bases left unmatched: 4. CDR1 LNHDA and CDR2 SQIVND come from the germline V gene (reference sequence). CDR3 sequence reads: CASSSGGPTYEQYF. CDR3 DNA: TGTGCCAGTAGTAGCGGGGGGCCTACCTACGAGCAGTACTTC.

This clone was observed a single time. The gene calls are TRBV11-1 and TRBJ2-5, with 12 nucleotides matching TRBD1. Germline V gives CDR1 SGHAT, CDR2 FQDESV (reference sequence). The junction had 10 bases not matched to a gene; V was cut back by 6 bases and J by 5 bases. The CDR3 spans 16 residues. The CDR3 here is CASSYGTGGSGETQYF. As DNA, the CDR3 is TGTGCCAGCAGTTACGGGACAGGGGGCTCTGGGGAGACCCAGTACTTC.

This sequence joins TRBV4-2 and TRBJ2-7, with D possibly being TRBD2 (6 bases). Trimming shortened V by 0 bases and J by 0 bases, and 9 bases separated the two germline ends. Germline assignment: CDR1 LGHNA and CDR2 YNFKEQ. This CDR3 comprises 15 residues. The CDR3 DNA follows: TGTGCCAGCAGCCAAGACGGGGGAAGCTCCTACGAGCAGTACTTC. Translated, it gives CASSQDGGSSYEQYF.

The gene calls are TRBV10-3 and TRBJ2-3, with 8 bases that match TRBD2. CDR1 is ENHRY and CDR2 is SYGVKD in the germline V gene. V trimming: 6 bases; J trimming: 4 bases; junction bases outside the gene matches: 9. The CDR3 covers 15 residues. The CDR3 region is CAIRGEAGVADTQYF. The CDR3, as DNA: TGTGCCATCAGGGGGGAAGCGGGAGTTGCAGATACGCAGTATTTT.

The chain carries TRBV4-1 and TRBJ2-5; 10 bases line up with TRBD2. From germline, CDR1 is MGHRA and CDR2 YSYEKL. This CDR3 spans 16 amino acids. After removal of 3 bases from V and 4 bases from J, the junction contained 8 bases not matched to a gene. CDR3 bases: TGCGCCAGCAGCCAGGGCCCTAGCGGGAGACGAGAGACCCAGTACTTC. It is translated as CASSQGPSGRRETQYF.

J is TRBJ2-7 and V is TRBV30; 9 nucleotides agree with TRBD1. Trimming removed 4 bases from V and 5 bases from J; junction bases left unmatched: 9. CDR3 length: 14 amino acids. Germline loops: CDR1 GTSNPN, CDR2 SVGIG (reference sequence). The CDR3 loop is CAWMYDRGVHEQYF. The CDR3 bases are TGTGCCTGGATGTACGACAGGGGGGTCCACGAGCAGTACTTC.

About this clone: A junction boundary mismatches the germline segment, possibly from a read error. V gene TRBV5-4 combines with J gene TRBJ2-1; D remains unclear. Looked up from germline, CDR1 is SGHNT and CDR2 is YYREEE (reference sequence). The CDR3 spans 11 residues. CDR3 region: CASNLGHQRFF. The DNA for the CDR3 is TGTGCCAGCAACTTGGGCCACCAGCGGTTCTTC.

This clone was observed a few times. V gene TRBV4-1 combines with J gene TRBJ1-3; the match to TRBD1 covers 11 bases. Trimming cost V 3 bases and J 0 bases; bases outside gene matches: 4. This CDR3 has 17 residues. Germline loops: CDR1 MGHRA, CDR2 YSYEKL. Written as DNA, the CDR3 is TGCGCCAGCAGCCAGAAGGGGACAGGGGGCTCTGGAAACACCATATATTTT. This codes for CASSQKGTGGSGNTIYF.

This clone has just one count. The CDR3 spells CASSGPGGDQPQHF. The CDR3 DNA reads as TGTGCCAGCAGCGGTCCGGGGGGTGATCAGCCCCAGCATTTT. The chain employs TRBV9 and TRBJ1-5, with TRBD1 as a possible D gene (5 bases). The CDR3 sequence is 14 residues long. CDR1 SGDLS and CDR2 YYNGEE come from the germline V gene. Deletions cut 3 bases from V and 5 bases from J, with 12 bases between.

The chain links TRBV9 to TRBJ2-5; 8 bases fit TRBD2. Germline assignment: CDR1 SGDLS and CDR2 YYNGEE. V lost 0 bases and J lost 5; bases outside the gene matches: 6. The CDR3 totals 15 residues. CDR3 amino acids: CASSVGTGGPETQYF. DNA for the CDR3: TGTGCCAGCAGCGTAGGAACGGGAGGGCCGGAGACCCAGTACTTC.

The V call is TRBV2, the J call TRBJ1-3; a possible D gene is TRBD1 (5 bases). Per the germline V gene, CDR1 is SNHLY and CDR2 is FYNNEI. V gave up 0 bases and J gave up 3 bases, with 9 bases separating them. CDR3 length: 15 residues. For the CDR3, the DNA is TGTGCCAGCAGTGAAGCGCGGGGGGATGGAAACACCATATATTTT. Its protein is CASSEARGDGNTIYF.

The genes are TRBV11-1 and TRBJ2-7; 7 bases agree with TRBD2. Unmatched junction bases numbered 6, after V lost 5 bases and J lost 2 bases. Germline V CDR1 and CDR2: SGHAT, FQDESV (reference sequence). CDR3 length equals 14 residues. In DNA, the CDR3 is TGTGCCAGCAGCACGCCTGGACTAGCCTACGAGCAGTACTTC. This translates into CASSTPGLAYEQYF.

The chain is built from TRBV9 and TRBJ2-3; 15 bases align to TRBD2. Germline-derived CDR1 and CDR2 are SGDLS and YYNGEE. The length of the CDR3 is 20 residues. V gave up 0 bases and J gave up 0 bases; unmatched junction bases: 8. CDR3: CASSVAVFGLAGGSTDTQYF. The CDR3 nucleotides are TGTGCCAGCAGCGTAGCAGTCTTCGGACTAGCGGGAGGGAGCACAGATACGCAGTATTTT.

V is TRBV4-1 and J is TRBJ1-5, with TRBD1 as a possible D gene (5 bases). The CDR3 runs 15 residues. Trimming removed 5 bases from V and 0 bases from J, with 11 bases in between. The germline CDR1 and CDR2 sequences are MGHRA and YSYEKL. The CDR3 bases are TGCGCCAGCAGCGTGACAGAACATAGCAATCAGCCCCAGCATTTT. Amino acids: CASSVTEHSNQPQHF.

V gene TRBV4-1 combines with J gene TRBJ2-7; 8 positions match TRBD1. The CDR3 has 16 residues. Germline CDR1 reads MGHRA; CDR2 reads YSYEKL. After removal of 2 bases from V and 2 bases from J, the junction contained 8 bases not matched to a gene. The CDR3 spells CASSQRSGTGTYEQYF. The CDR3 DNA sequence: TGCGCCAGCAGCCAACGATCCGGGACAGGTACCTACGAGCAGTACTTC.